A selection of T cell receptor beta chains follows, all from one sample in a study of shared clonotypes between healthy human individuals. Profiled with immunoSEQ multiplex PCR; TCRdb holds only in-frame clones, not every one. The sample carries under 750,000 clones, about two thirds recorded once. The material sequenced was memory CD4+ T cells sorted from blood. These receptors were taken from a woman aged 25 to 39 in good health. CDR3s include the opening cysteine and the closing phenylalanine or tryptophan. The D gene is left open where the match is weak. Only some rows state a clone size, as once, few, many or a class for expanded clones.

once,TRBV11-2,NA,TRBJ2-7,TGTGCCAGCAGCTTAGTCGCCTCCTACGAGCAGTACTTC,CASSLVASYEQYF
NA,TRBV4-1,NA,TRBJ1-1,TGCGCCAGCAGCCAGGGCGTACTGGGGTCACAAGGTGAAGCTTTCTTT,CASSQGVLGSQGEAFF
once,TRBV7-6,TRBD2,TRBJ2-1,TGTGCCAGCAGCTTTATGGGCGGGAGGCAATACAATGAGCAGTTCTTC,CASSFMGGRQYNEQFF
NA,TRBV10-3,NA,TRBJ1-1,TGTGCCATCAGTGATGGTCCAGGGATGGGGAACACTGAAGCTTTCTTT,CAISDGPGMGNTEAFF
few,TRBV5-1,TRBD1,TRBJ2-2,TGCGCCAGCAGCTTGGTTGCCTGGACAGGGGGCGCGAACACCGGGGAGCTGTTTTTT,CASSLVAWTGGANTGELFF
NA,TRBV5-1,NA,TRBJ2-2,TGCGCCAGCAGCTTGGGGCTAGGGGAGGCTTCCGGGGAGCTGTTTTTT,CASSLGLGEASGELFF
NA,TRBV28,NA,TRBJ2-3,TGTGCCAGCAGTTCGACGGACTCAACAGATACGCAGTATTTT,CASSSTDSTDTQYF
NA,TRBV10-3,NA,TRBJ1-2,TGTGCCATCAGTCGACAGCAACTCACCGACTATGGCTACACCTTC,CAISRQQLTDYGYTF
once,TRBV28,NA,TRBJ2-3,TGTGCCAGCAGCCCGAGCACAGATACGCAGTATTTT,CASSPSTDTQYF
NA,TRBV28,NA,TRBJ1-2,TGTGCCAGCAGTTACGGGGGGCCCAACTATGGCTACACCTTC,CASSYGGPNYGYTF
few,TRBV5-1,TRBD1,TRBJ2-7,TGCGCCAGCAGCTCCGGGACAGAGTTCTACGAGCAGTACTTC,CASSSGTEFYEQYF
NA,TRBV2,NA,TRBJ1-6,TGTGCCAGCAGGGATGCCGGGGAGAGTTCACCCCTCCACTTT,CASRDAGESSPLHF
NA,TRBV6-4,NA,TRBJ1-1,TGTGCCAGCAGTGATCAGCTCCACACTGAAGCTTTCTTT,CASSDQLHTEAFF
NA,TRBV29-1,NA,TRBJ2-3,TGCAGCGTTTGGCGGGCGAGCACAGATACGCAGTATTTT,CSVWRASTDTQYF
NA,TRBV6-5,NA,TRBJ1-1,TGTGCCAGCAAGGGGGGGGGTGTTCAGAACACTGAAGCTTTCTTT,CASKGGGVQNTEAFF
NA,TRBV9,TRBD1,TRBJ2-3,TGTGCCAGCAGCCCTCGACAGGGGTCCAAAGATACGCAGTATTTT,CASSPRQGSKDTQYF
once,TRBV4-2,TRBD2,TRBJ2-7,TGTGCCAGCAGCCCAGTAGCGGGTAACCCCTACGAGCAGTACTTC,CASSPVAGNPYEQYF
NA,TRBV6-5,TRBD1,TRBJ1-2,TGTGCCAGCAGTTACCACACTGGTTTGCAGGGGGGTGGCTACACCTTC,CASSYHTGLQGGGYTF
NA,TRBV5-1,NA,TRBJ2-1,TGCGCCAGCAGCTCGGAAAGCCCGGGCTACAATGAGCAGTTCTTC,CASSSESPGYNEQFF
NA,TRBV11-2,TRBD2,TRBJ2-7,TGTGCCAGCAGCTCTACTTCGGGGCTAGCGGGTACCTACGAGCAGTACTTC,CASSSTSGLAGTYEQYF
NA,TRBV20-1,NA,TRBJ2-1,TGCAGTGCTAGGTTGAATGAGCAGTTCTTC,CSARLNEQFF
NA,TRBV2,TRBD1,TRBJ2-7,TGTGCCAGCAAGACCGGGACAGGGGCCGGCGAGCAGTACTTC,CASKTGTGAGEQYF
few,TRBV19,TRBD1,TRBJ2-1,TGTGCCAGTAGTATCGACAGGGGGCTCAATGAGCAGTTCTTC,CASSIDRGLNEQFF
once,TRBV28,NA,TRBJ1-1,TGTGCCAGCAGTACCCCCTGGGGAAAGAACACTGAAGCTTTCTTT,CASSTPWGKNTEAFF
many,TRBV7-2,TRBD2,TRBJ2-1,TGTGCCAGCAGCTTTTGGCTAGCGGTGAGGTTCTTC,CASSFWLAVRFF
NA,TRBV28,NA,TRBJ2-2,TGTGCCAGTTCGCCGGGACTGAGCACCGGGGAGCTGTTTTTT,CASSPGLSTGELFF
few,TRBV10-2,NA,TRBJ2-6,TGCGCCAGCAGTGATGGTCCCGGGGCCAACGTCCTGACTTTC,CASSDGPGANVLTF
few,TRBV6-1,NA,TRBJ1-5,TGTGCCAGCAGCCTTGGTTATAGCAATCAGCCCCAGCATTTT,CASSLGYSNQPQHF